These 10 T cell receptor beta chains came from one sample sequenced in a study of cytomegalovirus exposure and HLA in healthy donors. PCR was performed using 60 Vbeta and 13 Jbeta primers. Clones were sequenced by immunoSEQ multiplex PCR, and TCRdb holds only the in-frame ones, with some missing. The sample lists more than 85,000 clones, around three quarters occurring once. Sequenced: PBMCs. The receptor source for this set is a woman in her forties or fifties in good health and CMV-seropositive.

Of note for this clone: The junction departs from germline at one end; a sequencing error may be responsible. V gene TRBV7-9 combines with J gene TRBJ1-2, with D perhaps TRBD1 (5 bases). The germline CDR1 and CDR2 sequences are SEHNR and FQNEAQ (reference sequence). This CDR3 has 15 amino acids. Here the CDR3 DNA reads TGTTCCAGCAGCTTAGGGGCAGTCCCTAACTATGGCTACACCTTC. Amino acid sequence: CSSSLGAVPNYGYTF.

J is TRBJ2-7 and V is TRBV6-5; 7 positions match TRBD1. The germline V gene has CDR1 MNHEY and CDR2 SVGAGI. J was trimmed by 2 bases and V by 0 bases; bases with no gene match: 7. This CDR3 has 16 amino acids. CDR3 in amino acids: CASSYSRWQGAYEQYF. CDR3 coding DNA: TGTGCCAGCAGTTACTCGAGATGGCAGGGGGCCTACGAGCAGTACTTC.

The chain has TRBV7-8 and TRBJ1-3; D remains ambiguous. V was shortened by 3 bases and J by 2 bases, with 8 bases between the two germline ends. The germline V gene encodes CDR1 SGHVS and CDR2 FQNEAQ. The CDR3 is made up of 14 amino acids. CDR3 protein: CASSFGPTGNTIYF. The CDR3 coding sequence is TGTGCCAGCAGCTTTGGGCCCACTGGAAACACCATATATTTT.

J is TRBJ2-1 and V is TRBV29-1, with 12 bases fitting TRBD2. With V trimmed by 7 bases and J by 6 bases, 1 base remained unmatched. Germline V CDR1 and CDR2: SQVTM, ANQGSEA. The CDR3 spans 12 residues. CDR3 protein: CSGLAGANEQFF. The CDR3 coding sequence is TGCAGCGGACTAGCGGGAGCCAATGAGCAGTTCTTC.

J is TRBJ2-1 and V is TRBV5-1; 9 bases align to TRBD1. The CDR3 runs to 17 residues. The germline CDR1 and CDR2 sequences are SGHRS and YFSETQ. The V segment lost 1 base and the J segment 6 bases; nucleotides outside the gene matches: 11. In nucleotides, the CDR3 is TGCGCCAGCAGCTTGAGGGGACAGGGACCTCGAGGCAATGAGCAGTTCTTC. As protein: CASSLRGQGPRGNEQFF.

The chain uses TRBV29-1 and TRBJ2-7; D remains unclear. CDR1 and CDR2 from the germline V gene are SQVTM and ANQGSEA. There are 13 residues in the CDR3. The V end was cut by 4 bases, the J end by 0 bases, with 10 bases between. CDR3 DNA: TGCAGCGTTGCCCCCGCCAGCTCCTACGAGCAGTACTTC. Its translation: CSVAPASSYEQYF.

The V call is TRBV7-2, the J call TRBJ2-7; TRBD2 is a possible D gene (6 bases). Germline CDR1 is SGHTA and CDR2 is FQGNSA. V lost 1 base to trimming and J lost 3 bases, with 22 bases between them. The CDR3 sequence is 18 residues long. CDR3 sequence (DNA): TGTGCCAGCAGCTTAGGTCTAGGTTTTGAGGCGGGACTCTACGAGCAGTACTTC. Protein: CASSLGLGFEAGLYEQYF.

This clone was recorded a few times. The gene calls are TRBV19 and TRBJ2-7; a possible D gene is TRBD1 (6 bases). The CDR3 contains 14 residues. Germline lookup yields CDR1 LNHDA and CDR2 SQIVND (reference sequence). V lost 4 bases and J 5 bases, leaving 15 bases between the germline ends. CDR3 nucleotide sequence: TGTGCCAGTAGTACAAGCTGGACAGCGGACGAGCAGTACTTC. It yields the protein CASSTSWTADEQYF.

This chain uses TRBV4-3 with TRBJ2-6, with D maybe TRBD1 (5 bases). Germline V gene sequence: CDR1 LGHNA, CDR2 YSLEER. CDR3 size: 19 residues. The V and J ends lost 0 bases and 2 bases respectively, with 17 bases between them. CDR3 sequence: CASSQESPGIRAGANVLTF. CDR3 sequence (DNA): TGCGCCAGCAGCCAAGAGTCCCCAGGGATAAGGGCTGGGGCCAACGTCCTGACTTTC.

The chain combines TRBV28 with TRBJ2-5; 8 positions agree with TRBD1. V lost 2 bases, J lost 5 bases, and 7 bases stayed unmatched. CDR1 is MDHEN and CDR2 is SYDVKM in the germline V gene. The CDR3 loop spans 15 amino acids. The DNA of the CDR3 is TGTGCCAGCAGTTTAGCGGACAGGGAGAGGGAGACCCAGTACTTC. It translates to CASSLADRERETQYF.